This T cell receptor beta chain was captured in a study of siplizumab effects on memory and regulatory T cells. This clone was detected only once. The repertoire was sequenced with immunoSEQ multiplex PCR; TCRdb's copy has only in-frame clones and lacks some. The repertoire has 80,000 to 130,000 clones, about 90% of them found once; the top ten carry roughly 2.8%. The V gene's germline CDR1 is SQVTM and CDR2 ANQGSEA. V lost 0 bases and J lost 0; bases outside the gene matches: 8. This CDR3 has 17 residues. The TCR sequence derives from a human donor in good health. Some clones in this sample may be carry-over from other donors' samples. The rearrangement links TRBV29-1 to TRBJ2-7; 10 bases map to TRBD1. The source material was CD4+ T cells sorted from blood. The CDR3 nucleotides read TGCAGCGTTGAAGATCGGACCGGGACAGGGGCCTCCTACGAGCAGTACTTC. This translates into CSVEDRTGTGASYEQYF.